The 31 T cell receptor beta chains reported below all come from one sample, sequenced in a study of T cells in Graves' hyperthyroidism and ophthalmopathy. Amplification targeted TCR beta CDR3 regions from RNA transcripts. Initially, a first-round RT-PCR of the TCR CDR3 employed the HTBI primer set. In TCRdb, the multiplex PCR reads were re-called with MiXCR into one record per CDR3 protein. The sample includes hundreds of thousands of distinct CDR3 sequences, about a sixth seen only once; the top ten take roughly 3.5%. Input material: blood. Receptors were obtained from a woman in her thirties or forties with Graves' ophthalmopathy.

The gene calls are TRBV5-5 and TRBJ2-4, with D perhaps matching TRBD1 (5 bases). Germline CDR1 is SGHKS and CDR2 is YYEKEE (reference sequence). The CDR3 totals 14 residues. Trimming took 2 bases from V and 4 from J, leaving 10 bases between them. CDR3 region: CASSFLQGKNIQYF. The CDR3 nucleotides are TGTGCCAGCAGCTTTCTTCAGGGTAAAAACATTCAGTACTTC.

This clonotype came up many times. The chain recombines TRBV20-1 with TRBJ1-1; 8 positions agree with TRBD1. CDR3 length: 12 residues. CDR1 and CDR2 (germline): DFQATT, SNEGSKA (reference sequence). Trimming at V came to 7 bases and at J to 5 bases, leaving 6 bases not matched to a gene. CDR3: CSVARGQTEAFF. In nucleotides, the CDR3 is TGCAGTGTGGCCAGGGGGCAAACTGAAGCTTTCTTT.

There are many counts of this clonotype. CDR3 in DNA: TGTGCCAGCAGTATGTGGGACGAGGGACTAGCGGGAGAAAGGGTCGACTACGAGCAGTACTTC. Translated, it gives CASSMWDEGLAGERVDYEQYF. The chain is built from TRBV28 and TRBJ2-7; TRBD2 agrees at 14 bases. This CDR3 comprises 21 residues. Germline V gives CDR1 MDHEN, CDR2 SYDVKM. V shed 5 bases, J shed 3 bases, and the junction held 21 bases outside the gene matches.

The V and J genes are TRBV7-3 and TRBJ2-1, with TRBD2 identical over 10 bases. The CDR3 length is 19 residues. Germline-derived CDR1 and CDR2 are SGHTA and FQGTGA. J was trimmed by 4 bases and V by 6 bases; bases with no gene match: 18. The DNA of the CDR3 is TGTGCCAGCAGTCCAGGGAGCGGGTTACTAGCGGGGAAATACAATGAGCAGTTCTTC. Its protein product is CASSPGSGLLAGKYNEQFF.

In this sample, this clonotype turned up many times. The chain uses TRBV18 and TRBJ1-1; D is unresolved. The ends were cut back, 3 bases at V and 2 bases at J, with 7 bases in the middle. The CDR3 sequence is 13 residues long. Germline values: CDR1 KGHSH, CDR2 LQKENI. CDR3 sequence reads: CASSPVANTEAFF. The CDR3 coding sequence is TGTGCCAGCTCACCGGTTGCCAACACTGAAGCTTTCTTT. Drawing the rest from reference TRBV18 and TRBJ1-1, the complete variable domain is NAGVMQNPRHLVRRRGQEARLRCSPMKGHSHVYWYRQLPEEGLKFMVYLQKENIIDESGMPKERFSAEFPKEGPSILRIQQVVRGDSAAYFCASSPVANTEAFFGQGTRLTVV.

V usage is TRBV20-1 and J usage is TRBJ2-1; 7 bases agree with TRBD2. Germline CDR1 DFQATT, CDR2 SNEGSKA (reference sequence). CDR3 size: 16 residues. Trimming took 0 bases from V and 3 from J; bases not matched to a gene: 8. As DNA, the CDR3 is TGCAGTGCTAGAGATCTACTCGGGGGGAACTACAATGAGCAGTTCTTC. Translating it yields CSARDLLGGNYNEQFF.

The rearrangement joins TRBV5-8 to TRBJ2-7; 9 nucleotides match TRBD2. The CDR3 is 14 residues long. V was clipped by 2 bases and J by 5 bases; unmatched bases: 5. Germline V gene lookup returns CDR1 SGHTS and CDR2 YDEGEE. As DNA, the CDR3 is TGTGCCAGCAGCTTAGCGGGAGGTACCGACGAGCAGTACTTC. Residues: CASSLAGGTDEQYF.

There are a few counts of this clonotype. V is TRBV9 and J is TRBJ2-3; TRBD1 is a possible D gene (6 bases). Germline-derived CDR1 and CDR2 are SGDLS and YYNGEE. The CDR3 is 16 residues long. V shed 3 bases and J shed 2 bases, with 16 bases lying between them. In DNA, the CDR3 is TGTGCCAGCAGCGCCAGACAGGAGCTTCACACAGATACGCAGTATTTT. It yields the protein CASSARQELHTDTQYF.

The chain combines TRBV4-1 with TRBJ2-1, with D perhaps matching TRBD2 (5 bases). The V end lost 0 bases, the J end lost 7 bases, and 10 bases lay between the germline ends. CDR1 and CDR2 (germline): MGHRA, YSYEKL. The CDR3 runs to 14 residues. DNA for the CDR3: TGCGCCAGCAGCCAAGATAGAGGACTTAATGAGCAGTTCTTC. Protein: CASSQDRGLNEQFF.

This clonotype was detected a few times. This sequence joins TRBV4-1 and TRBJ1-5; no clear D. CDR1 and CDR2 (germline): MGHRA, YSYEKL. V dropped 0 bases and J dropped 1 base, with 7 bases sitting between them. This CDR3 is built from 15 residues. CDR3 in amino acids: CASSQDTGSNQPQHF. The CDR3 DNA is TGCGCCAGCAGCCAAGATACCGGGAGCAATCAGCCCCAGCATTTT.

This clonotype was counted only a few times. The genes are TRBV3-1 and TRBJ2-3; perhaps D is TRBD1 or TRBD2 (5 bases each). The V end lost 1 base, the J end lost 2 bases, and 13 bases lay between the germline ends. Germline-derived CDR1 and CDR2 are LGHDT and YNNKEL (reference sequence). This CDR3 contains 16 residues. CDR3 sequence: CASSQAPGPLTDTQYF. The CDR3 nucleotides are TGTGCCAGCAGCCAAGCCCCGGGGCCCCTCACAGATACGCAGTATTTT.

V usage is TRBV7-2 and J usage is TRBJ2-5; D perhaps matches TRBD2 (5 bases). This CDR3 region has 15 residues. Germline values: CDR1 SGHTA, CDR2 FQGNSA. Trimming stripped 5 bases from V and 2 bases from J, with 15 bases between. The CDR3 is CASSPRSSRQETQYF. In DNA, the CDR3 is TGTGCCAGCAGCCCCCGGTCTAGCCGGCAAGAGACCCAGTACTTC. The full variable domain, in which reference TRBV7-2 and TRBJ2-5 provide the parts outside the CDR3, is GAGVSQSPSNKVTEKGKDVELRCDPISGHTALYWYRQSLGQGLEFLIYFQGNSAPDKSGLPSDRFSAERTGGSVSTLTIQRTQQEDSAVYLCASSPRSSRQETQYFGPGTRLLVL.

This clonotype showed up many times. V gene TRBV2 combines with J gene TRBJ1-6; D remains ambiguous. CDR3 size: 12 residues. V lost 1 base, J lost 9 bases, and 4 bases lay in between. Germline V lookup: CDR1 SNHLY, CDR2 FYNNEI. Written as DNA, the CDR3 is TGTGCCAGCAGTGAAGTATTTTCACCCCTCCACTTT. Its protein is CASSEVFSPLHF.

This clonotype appeared a few times. The gene calls are TRBV3-1 and TRBJ1-6; 8 bases line up with TRBD1. The CDR3 contains 18 residues. CDR1 is LGHDT and CDR2 is YNNKEL in the germline V gene (reference sequence). After removal of 2 bases from V and 4 bases from J, the junction contained 10 bases not matched to a gene. The CDR3: CASSQLPGQGHYNSPLHF. The CDR3 DNA is TGTGCCAGCAGCCAACTTCCCGGACAGGGCCATTATAATTCACCCCTCCACTTT.

This clonotype was observed at least ten times. The chain recombines TRBV6-1 with TRBJ2-3; D may be TRBD1 (5 bases). CDR3 length: 15 amino acids. Germline V gives CDR1 MNHNS, CDR2 SASEGT. Trimming shortened V by 0 bases and J by 4 bases, and 11 bases separated the two germline ends. The CDR3 here is CASSEALQGPDTQYF. CDR3 nucleotide sequence: TGTGCCAGCAGTGAAGCGCTTCAGGGTCCAGATACGCAGTATTTT.

This clonotype has at least ten counts. The CDR3 coding sequence is TGTGCCTGGAGTATGTTAGGGAACGGCTACACCTTC. Its translation: CAWSMLGNGYTF. This chain joins TRBV30 and TRBJ1-2; D call uncertain. Germline values: CDR1 GTSNPN, CDR2 SVGIG (reference sequence). CDR3 length equals 12 residues. V lost 2 bases and J 8 bases, leaving 12 bases between the germline ends. The whole variable domain, filled in from reference TRBV30 and TRBJ1-2, reads SQTIHQWPATLVQPVGSPLSLECTVEGTSNPNLYWYRQAAGRGLQLLFYSVGIGQISSEVPQNLSASRPQDRQFILSSKKLLLSDSGFYLCAWSMLGNGYTFGSGTRLTVV.

The CDR3 reads CASSSRATNEKLFF. CDR3 DNA: TGTGCCAGCAGTTCTAGGGCAACTAATGAAAAACTGTTTTTT. This sequence joins TRBV6-5 and TRBJ1-4; no firm D call. Deletions cut 4 bases from V and 0 bases from J, with 6 bases between. CDR1 MNHEY and CDR2 SVGAGI come from the germline V gene. This CDR3 comprises 14 residues.

This chain links TRBV20-1 with TRBJ2-3, with D perhaps matching TRBD1 or TRBD2 (5 bases each). Deletions cut 3 bases from V and 6 bases from J, with 7 bases between. The CDR3 spans 11 residues. Germline loops: CDR1 DFQATT, CDR2 SNEGSKA (reference sequence). CDR3: CSASWGDTQYF. The CDR3 region has the DNA TGCAGTGCTAGTTGGGGGGATACGCAGTATTTT.

This clonotype was observed a handful of times. The chain joins TRBV18 to TRBJ2-5; 8 bases line up with TRBD1. The CDR3 runs 16 residues. Germline CDR1 reads KGHSH; CDR2 reads LQKENI. The V gene end was trimmed by 2 bases and the J gene end by 0 bases; junction bases not matched to a gene: 5. CDR3 region: CASSPARQGNQETQYF. DNA of the CDR3: TGTGCCAGCTCACCAGCCCGACAGGGGAACCAAGAGACCCAGTACTTC.

CDR3 loop: CASTVSSYEQYF. The CDR3, as DNA: TGTGCCAGCACGGTTAGCTCCTACGAGCAGTACTTC. The chain joins TRBV2 to TRBJ2-7; D is ambiguous. The germline gives CDR1 SNHLY, CDR2 FYNNEI. The CDR3 has 12 amino acids. The V end was cut by 7 bases, the J end by 0 bases, with 7 bases between.

The sample holds many counts of this clonotype. J is TRBJ2-3 and V is TRBV6-1, with D perhaps matching TRBD2 (5 bases). Germline values: CDR1 MNHNS, CDR2 SASEGT. V lost 8 bases and J 2 bases, leaving 14 bases between the germline ends. The CDR3 is 14 amino acids. The CDR3 region has the DNA TGTGCCAGCCGGGAACCGCTACACACAGATACGCAGTATTTT. Encoded protein: CASREPLHTDTQYF.

This clonotype was detected a few times. The gene calls are TRBV7-6 and TRBJ2-1; 8 nucleotides match TRBD2. V was pared by 0 bases and J by 2 bases, with 9 bases of the junction left unmatched. Germline V gene data show CDR1 as SGHVS and CDR2 as FNYEAQ. The length of the CDR3 is 18 residues. The CDR3 DNA sequence: TGTGCCAGCAGCTTAGCGACTCGGACTAGCCCTACCTACAATGAGCAGTTCTTC. This codes for CASSLATRTSPTYNEQFF.

The chain links TRBV5-5 to TRBJ1-4, with D possibly TRBD1 on 6 matching bases. The CDR3 covers 15 residues. Germline CDR1 reads SGHKS; CDR2 reads YYEKEE (reference sequence). V was shortened by 0 bases and J by 8 bases, with 14 bases between the two germline ends. The CDR3 loop reads CASSLGGNTGEKLFF. The CDR3 DNA reads as TGTGCCAGCAGCTTGGGAGGGAATACAGGGGAAAAACTGTTTTTT.

About this clonotype: This may arise from a read error, as a much more abundant clone is one base away. The chain is built from TRBV6-5 and TRBJ2-7, with D maybe TRBD2 (7 bases). There are 14 residues in the CDR3. Germline loops: CDR1 MNHEY, CDR2 SVGAGI. Trimming shortened V by 2 bases and J by 2 bases, and 10 bases separated the two germline ends. The CDR3 bases are TGTGCCAGCAGTTACGGGGGGGGCCCCTACGAGCAGTACTTC. It specifies CASSYGGGPYEQYF.

This clonotype was detected ten times or more. This rearrangement joins TRBV20-1 to TRBJ2-1, with TRBD2 matching over 9 bases. CDR1 is DFQATT, CDR2 SNEGSKA, per germline (reference sequence). The CDR3 has 15 residues. The V segment lost 0 bases and the J segment 7 bases; nucleotides outside the gene matches: 7. The CDR3 coding sequence is TGCAGTGCTAGAGAACGCGGGAGGGCCTTTAATGAGCAGTTCTTC. Its protein is CSARERGRAFNEQFF.

This clonotype was picked up a small number of times. The V call is TRBV20-1, the J call TRBJ2-2, with D unclear. V lost 0 bases and J 5 bases, leaving 19 bases between the germline ends. The CDR3 totals 17 residues. Germline assignment: CDR1 DFQATT and CDR2 SNEGSKA (reference sequence). As DNA, the CDR3 is TGCAGTGCTAGAGATCTCGGAGTAGCTGCCTCGACCGGGGAGCTGTTTTTT. It encodes CSARDLGVAASTGELFF.

This clonotype showed up just a few times. The V gene is TRBV7-6, the J gene TRBJ2-2; maybe TRBD1 (6 bases). CDR1 and CDR2 from the germline V gene are SGHVS and FNYEAQ. This CDR3 has 12 residues. V lost 3 bases and J lost 9, with 8 bases in between. The CDR3 region has the DNA TGTGCCAGCAGCTTTCAGGGGTGGGAGCTGTTTTTT. Its translation is CASSFQGWELFF.

Only a few counts were recorded for this clonotype. V usage is TRBV7-2 and J usage is TRBJ2-2; no clear D. CDR1 is SGHTA, CDR2 FQGNSA, per germline. V was cut by 5 bases and J by 0 bases, with 13 bases left in between. This CDR3 is 16 amino acids long. CDR3 DNA sequence: TGTGCCAGCAGCCCCTCTTTAGGGACGAACACCGGGGAGCTGTTTTTT. It is translated as CASSPSLGTNTGELFF.

The chain couples TRBV7-9 to TRBJ2-3; 14 bases map to TRBD2. Unmatched junction bases numbered 9, after V lost 2 bases and J lost 2 bases. The V gene's germline CDR1 is SEHNR and CDR2 FQNEAQ (reference sequence). This CDR3 spans 19 amino acids. CDR3 bases: TGTGCCAGCAGCTTACCGGGACTAGCGGGAGTCCCAATCACAGATACGCAGTATTTT. It is translated as CASSLPGLAGVPITDTQYF.

This clonotype was seen ten or more times. The chain joins TRBV20-1 to TRBJ2-7; 7 bases match TRBD1. CDR1 and CDR2 (germline): DFQATT, SNEGSKA (reference sequence). Trimming cost V 0 bases and J 3 bases; bases outside gene matches: 8. The CDR3 covers 15 residues. Written as DNA, the CDR3 is TGCAGTGCTAGAGATTCAAAGGGACAGAGCTACGAGCAGTACTTC. Translated: CSARDSKGQSYEQYF.

The chain carries TRBV18 and TRBJ2-6, with a possible D match to TRBD2 (6 bases). The CDR3 contains 17 residues. Germline V lookup: CDR1 KGHSH, CDR2 LQKENI. The V and J ends lost 2 bases and 0 bases respectively, with 11 bases between them. The chain's CDR3 is CASSPGGAVSGANVLTF. The CDR3 DNA reads TGTGCCAGCTCACCAGGAGGGGCTGTCTCTGGGGCCAACGTCCTGACTTTC.